This T cell receptor beta chain stems from a study of shared clonotypes between healthy human individuals (dated by TCRdb to about 2020). With respect to the entire study: The cohort included a few men and two women between 18 and 49 years of age. Per donor, three plates each were used for CD4 naive and CD4 memory, two for CD8 naive, and one for CD8 memory. To estimate repertoire size and how much clonotype sharing occurs between individuals, the study deeply sequenced the blood TCR repertoires of several healthy adults. Different laboratories and diverse techniques were used to prepare libraries and sequence TCR repertoires, to increase sequencing depth and limit assay-specific biases. Leukapheresis yielded between about 0.9 and 10 billion PBMCs per donor.

This clone showed up just a few times. The clone's antigen remains unknown. The record has no base qualities; no much larger clone is one base away. Points the paper makes about the study in general: Compared with non-shared clonotypes, clonotypes shared by all four sorted-subset donors had higher generation probabilities. Only blood was sampled, and tissue TCR repertoires likely differ from those in blood. The small number of donors limited the genetic and exposure-history diversity represented. Pairwise subsampling led to the expectation that sequencing depth would affect the degree of clonotype sharing among donors. Roughly 5.2% of naive CD4, around 4% of naive CD8, 2% to 2.5% of memory CD4, and approximately 0.4% of memory CD8 clonotypes were shared across several donors. Even with the large sequencing depth, rarefaction of the sorted-subset datasets indicated that sequencing was incomplete. Naive subsets generally had larger estimated clonotype richness than memory subsets did.

The donors were healthy, HIV-negative adults with no recently reported acute infections or vaccinations. Only Caucasian adults living in Nashville, Tennessee, USA were represented among the donors. Magnetic negative selection was used to enrich CD4+ T cells, after which naive cells were positively selected on CD45RA and the negative fraction became the memory subset. After blood collection by leukapheresis, PBMCs were isolated using Ficoll-Histopaque density gradient centrifugation and then cryopreserved in the vapor phase of liquid nitrogen. Analytical flow cytometry was used to check the purity and quantity of every magnetically sorted T cell population. Genomic DNA was isolated from each sorted fraction and quantified by UV absorbance on a Nanodrop 2000c. The CDR3, from cysteine to phenylalanine, totals 11 residues. Of all the DNA, just the CDR3 is kept, 33 bases in frame from base 1. V is reduced by 4 bases and J by 7 bases, leaving a spacing of 5 bases between them. CDR1 and CDR2 were assigned from the germline V gene as MDHEN and SYDVKM.

Using the deep immunoSEQ assay, multiplex PCR amplified TCR CDR3 regions from genomic DNA. Extracted genomic DNA from each cell subset was distributed evenly across all wells of several immunoSEQ 96-well plates, and each plate was treated as a replicate. For sorted subsets, each replicate PCR was loaded with about 0.2 ug genomic DNA, equivalent to 32,000 or so T cell genomes. Purified libraries were quantified with a Qubit 3.0 fluorometer, sized on a Bioanalyzer 2100, and re-quantified with the KAPA Library Quantification kit. A separate single-read 150-cycle Illumina NextSeq 550 flow cell was used to sequence each immunoSEQ 96-well plate. Processing in the source paper ran as follows. Because the immunoSEQ output included only junctional sequences and no quality scores, the filtering could not be the same as the filtering used for full-length reads. To assign V/J genes and CDR3, sequences were annotated against IMGT germline references using PyIR, a Python wrapper for IgBLAST v1.9. Reads with weak V/J assignments (E-value above 1e-6), missing CDR3, stop codons, out-of-frame junctions, or ambiguous translated residues were removed. V3J clonotypes were defined as sequences sharing an identical inferred V gene, J gene, and CDR3 amino acid sequence. To compute the percentage overlap between repertoires, the number of shared unique clonotypes was divided by the size of the smaller repertoire. Repertoire richness was assessed with RTK rarefaction, the Chao1 estimator, and Recon v2.1 estimates of unobserved clonotypes. OLGA was used to compute generation probabilities for all TCRbeta clonotypes that the gDNA method yielded from a handful of donors. This immuneACCESS table, as held by TCRdb, lists in-frame sequences with V and J called but not all clones. Of the missing ones, under half trace to an unresolved V gene in checked studies; the others have no known cause. D and trimming were read from the DNA, whereas the V and J calls and clone size are those reported in that table. Here the sample has about 2.3 million clones; about 90% occur a single time. The ten largest clonotypes hold about 0.41% of the sample.

The source material was naive CD4+ T cells from PBMCs. The intended sense of this specimen's cell subset or site label: CD45RA+ positively selected. This sequence was found in a man aged 18 to 35 in good health. Some clones in this sample may be carry-over from other donors' samples. The chain couples TRBV28 to TRBJ1-5, with no D gene named confidently. In nucleotide form, the sequence is TGTGCCAGCAGTTGGGCGCAGCCCCAGCATTTT. Its protein product is CASSWAQPQHF.